This TCR beta chain derives from a study of regulatory T cells in long-lasting Graves disease (dated by TCRdb to the early 2020s). A note on the overall study: Newly diagnosed Graves' disease patients had taken antithyroid drugs for less than 3 months. The study took place in China and was registered as a clinical trial. This study used TCR sequencing and RNA sequencing of peripheral blood to compare persistent Graves' disease patients against newly diagnosed Graves' disease patients. A total of roughly 35 samples underwent TCR sequencing: about 13 from persistent and roughly 20 from newly diagnosed Graves' disease patients.

The method was multiplex PCR. TCRdb names Illumina HiSeq 4000 as the instrument used. TCR beta libraries were built with iRepertoire HTBI primers and Arm-PCR amplification of CDR3 regions. PCR products were gel purified before sequencing. Turning to the authors' computational methods: Gene usage analysis of CDR3 amino acid clonotypes used the 62 TRBV and around 13 TRBJ segments found across samples. COPE and FqMerger were used to merge the filtered high-quality paired reads into contigs. Contigs were aligned with BLAST to IMGT TRBV, TRBD and TRBJ reference genes, and CDR3 was defined per IMGT. Any clonotype with a frequency above 0.1% was counted as a highly expanded clone. Shannon entropy was used to measure repertoire diversity, and the Gini coefficient was used to measure V-J evenness. A clonotype was considered public if more than one individual shared it. The public reads were reanalyzed by TCRdb: fastp trimming at Q25, MiXCR alignment, in-frame beta chains only. Rows with one shared CDR3 protein collapse into an entry with the most common genes and DNA. These V and J calls are TCRdb output, not the study's own analysis. In all, the sample holds about 530,000 distinct CDR3 sequences, and about 16% of those were seen once. Clones ranked in the top ten supply just under 25% of the sample.

The time point label corresponds to: newly diagnosed GD, antithyroid drugs for less than 3 months. For both TCR sequencing and RNA sequencing, RNA was extracted from PBMCs using TRIzol. Graves' disease was diagnosed according to American Thyroid Association guidelines. Patients for the study were recruited at an endocrinology department in Xi'an, China. Each patient gave approximately 10 milliliters of peripheral blood, collected in an EDTA anticoagulant tube. Ficoll Paque Plus density gradient separation was used to isolate PBMCs, and no further T cell sorting was performed. RNA quality was checked with an Agilent 2100 Bioanalyzer and agarose gel, and concentration with a NanoDrop 2000. Beyond this particular receptor, the publication reports: Lower TCR Shannon entropy and fewer highly expanded clones were observed in persistent Graves' disease patients than in newly diagnosed patients, which suggested clonal expansion. Sequencing and analysis were limited to the TCR beta chain. Persistent patients shared more public clonotypes among themselves (over 2,500) than newly diagnosed patients did (approximately 970). Because the primary lesion, thyroid tissue, could not be accessed, the study looked at peripheral blood alone. As a limitation, the authors acknowledged that the small sample size may reduce accuracy.

Remarks on this clonotype: What this receptor recognizes is not known. There are no base qualities to consult, and no much larger clone falls within one base.

These sequences were also reported in another study, on T cells in Graves' hyperthyroidism and ophthalmopathy. In that second paper, the authors write: A patient counted as having stable Graves' hyperthyroidism if no progression to ophthalmopathy occurred over 18 months of follow-up. Hyperthyroidism patients were newly diagnosed, had a disease duration of under 2 months, and were aged 18 to 65 years. Patients with uncontrolled infections, other autoimmune diseases, pregnancy or lactation were excluded. Clinical symptoms, serum thyroxine and TRAb, thyroid ultrasound, and orbital computed tomography formed the basis for the diagnoses. The first round of RT-PCR for the TCR CDR3 was performed with the HTBI primer set and the Qiagen OneStep RT-PCR kit. Most expanded thyroid clonotypes (frequency above 0.001) were also detected in blood, a finding suggesting that blood repertoires may reflect thyroid immune responses. In cross-validation, a model built on a 13 V-J signature told ophthalmopathy apart from stable hyperthyroidism with 85% to 90% sensitivity and 81% to 82% specificity, and in testing the same model reached 80%/75%. During validation, the model predicted progression to ophthalmopathy a median of around six months ahead of onset, with almost 71% sensitivity and 72.22% specificity. To identify TCR V-J signatures that set the groups apart, the researchers used a discovery cohort of 95 to 100 patients, made up of 40 to 45 with Graves' ophthalmopathy and around 58 with stable Graves' hyperthyroidism. An independent validation cohort of around 19 hyperthyroidism patients and approximately 15 patients who later progressed to ophthalmopathy tested prospective prediction of ophthalmopathy. The 75 to 100 discovery patients were randomly split 7:3 into training and test sets. In addition, the study compared T-cell repertoires in thyroid tissue and in blood from roughly six Graves' hyperthyroidism patients. Once sampling was done, hyperthyroidism patients were given methimazole at a starting dose of 30 mg daily, whereas ophthalmopathy patients were given high-dose intravenous methylprednisolone. A second multiplex PCR round built the libraries, followed by size selection and purification. Libraries were sequenced paired-end with 100 bp reads on an Illumina HiSeq2000. Raw data were processed with SOAPnuke, discarding reads with adapters, uncalled bases, mean Phred below 15, or no exact constant-primer or identifier match. COPE v1.2.5 was used to merge the high-quality paired reads, and each unique nucleotide sequence was defined as a clonotype. Clonotypes were aligned to IMGT TRBV, TRBD and TRBJ reference segments using MiTCR v1.1. The analysis included only V-J combinations with a frequency above 0.0001, which together covered roughly 99% of the repertoires. A TCS score was defined as the ratio between F50 (clonal expansion) and ExV (chaos), using BLOSUM62-based TCRdist between CDR3 peptides within each V-J. Welch's t-statistics and random forest reduced fewer than 600 V-J features to 13, which were used in a naive Bayes classifier (R e1071). No statistical method was used to set the sample size in advance, and investigators knew the group allocation. According to the paper, TCR Vbeta CDR3 sequencing was carried out on 120 to 150 peripheral blood samples, which came from 40 to 45 ophthalmopathy, under 85 hyperthyroidism and some 17 progressor patients.

The sample consisted of peripheral blood mononuclear cells (PBMCs), taken at new diagnosis, from a patient treated with antithyroid drugs. The TCR sequence derives from a woman aged 35 to 59 with Graves disease. Donor details come from another sample of the same person, matched by shared clones.

The bases read TGTGCCAGCAATGGTAAAGCAACCGGGGAGCTGTTTTTT. The translation is CASNGKATGELFF. Recombination joined TRBV2 with TRBJ2-2, with the D gene not clear enough to name. V loses 7 bases of germline sequence and J loses 5 bases, and the interval between the two ends is 11 bases. The CDR3, cysteine through phenylalanine, is 13 amino acids long. Just CDR3 DNA is preserved here, 39 bases in frame from base 1. In the germline V gene, CDR1 corresponds to SNHLY and CDR2 to FYNNEI.